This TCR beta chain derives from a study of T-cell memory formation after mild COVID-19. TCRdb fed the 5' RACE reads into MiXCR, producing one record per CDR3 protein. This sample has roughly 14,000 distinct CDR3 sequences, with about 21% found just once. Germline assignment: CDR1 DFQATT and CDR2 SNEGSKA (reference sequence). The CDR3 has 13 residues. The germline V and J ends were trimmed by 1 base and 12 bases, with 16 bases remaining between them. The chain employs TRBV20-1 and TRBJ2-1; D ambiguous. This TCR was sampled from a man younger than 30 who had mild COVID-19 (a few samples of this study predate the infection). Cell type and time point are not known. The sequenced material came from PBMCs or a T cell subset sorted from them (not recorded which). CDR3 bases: TGCAGTGCTAGAGTCTCCCCCCCTAACGGGCAGTTCTTC. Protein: CSARVSPPNGQFF.